This TCR beta chain was captured in a study of cytomegalovirus exposure and HLA in healthy donors. The PCR made use of 60 Vbeta and 13 Jbeta primers. Clones were read by immunoSEQ multiplex PCR, and TCRdb kept only the in-frame ones, dropping some. The table shows some 150,000 clones, with 82% occurring only once. Germline V gene sequence: CDR1 SGHVS, CDR2 FNYEAQ. This CDR3 is 15 amino acids long. Unmatched junction bases numbered 3, after V lost 0 bases and J lost 1 base. This TCR derives from a male donor in good health and CMV-seronegative. The sample comprised PBMCs. The rearrangement uses TRBV7-6 and TRBJ2-7, with TRBD1 matching 7 bases. The CDR3: CASSLATGWSYEQYF. CDR3 coding DNA: TGTGCCAGCAGCTTAGCGACAGGGTGGTCCTACGAGCAGTACTTC.